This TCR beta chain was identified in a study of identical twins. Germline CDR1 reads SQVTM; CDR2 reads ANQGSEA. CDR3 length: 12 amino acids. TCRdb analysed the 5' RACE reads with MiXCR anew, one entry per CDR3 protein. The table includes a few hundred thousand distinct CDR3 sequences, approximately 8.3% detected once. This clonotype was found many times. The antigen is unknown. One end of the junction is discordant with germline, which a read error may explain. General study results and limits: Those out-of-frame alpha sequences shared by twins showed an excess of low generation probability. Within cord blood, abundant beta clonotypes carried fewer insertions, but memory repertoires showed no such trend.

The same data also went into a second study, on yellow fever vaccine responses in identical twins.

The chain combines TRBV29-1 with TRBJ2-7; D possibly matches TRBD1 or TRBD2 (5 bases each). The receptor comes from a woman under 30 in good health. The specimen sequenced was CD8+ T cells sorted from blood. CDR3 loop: CSVETGPYELYF. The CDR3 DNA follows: TGCAGCGTTGAAACGGGACCCTACGAGCTGTACTTC.